This T cell receptor beta chain was identified in a study of T cell clonality in common variable immunodeficiency. Control and CVID samples contributed equal amounts of genomic DNA. The method was immunoSEQ multiplex PCR; TCRdb's version includes in-frame clones alone and lacks a portion of them. The sample lists tens of thousands of clones, none appearing once, the ten largest making up approximately 0.8%. This clone has at least ten counts. The read comes to an end 3 residues before the CDR3 does, leaving the germline J gene to fill in the end. Germline-derived CDR1 and CDR2 are DFQATT and SNEGSKA (reference sequence). V was pared by 6 bases and J by 9 bases, with 15 bases between. The CDR3 has 13 residues. Each donor provided about 5 to 8 ml of heparinized whole blood.

Sequencing was performed on peripheral blood mononuclear cells. This TCR came from a person between 18 and 75 years old in good health. This chain uses TRBV20-1 with TRBJ1-6; unclear D gene. The part of the CDR3 DNA that was read is TGCAGTGCCCGACCAGGAGGAGGTTCACCC. It yields the protein CSARPGGGSP. The CDR3 in its entirety is CSARPGGGSPLHF.